Each of the 27 T cell receptor beta chains below was sequenced from the same sample in a study of cytomegalovirus exposure and HLA in healthy donors. The primer mix had 60 Vbeta and 13 Jbeta primers. Data came from immunoSEQ multiplex PCR; TCRdb stores just in-frame clones and leaves some out. Of around 300,000 clones listed, 70% to 90% are singletons. The specimen was PBMCs. The receptors stem from a woman aged 40 to 49 in good health and CMV-seropositive.

The rearrangement links TRBV14 to TRBJ1-3; perhaps TRBD1 as D (5 bases). Per germline, CDR1 SGHDN and CDR2 FVKESK. V gave up 0 bases and J gave up 4 bases, with 19 bases separating them. This CDR3 comprises 18 residues. The CDR3 bases are TGTGCCAGCAGCCAAGAGGGTGCAGGGTCCCTTCGCGGAAACACCATATATTTT. This gives the protein CASSQEGAGSLRGNTIYF.

This clone was seen a few times. The genes are TRBV20-1 and TRBJ1-1; D uncertain. CDR3 length equals 11 residues. CDR1 is DFQATT and CDR2 is SNEGSKA in the germline V gene (reference sequence). Trimming cost V 4 bases and J 9 bases, with 12 bases left between them. DNA for the CDR3: TGCAGTGCTAAGGCCACAGTTAAAGCTTTCTTT. As protein: CSAKATVKAFF.

The rearrangement uses TRBV2 and TRBJ2-1, with unresolved D. This CDR3 comprises 15 residues. With 1 base removed from V and 3 bases from J, the gap between germline ends came to 10 bases. Germline V gene data show CDR1 as SNHLY and CDR2 as FYNNEI. The CDR3 loop reads CASSEGRMGYNEQFF. In nucleotides, the CDR3 is TGTGCCAGCAGTGAAGGCAGGATGGGCTACAATGAGCAGTTCTTC.

The chain carries TRBV27 and TRBJ2-7; 7 bases are shared with TRBD2. CDR3 length equals 15 residues. Germline V gene data show CDR1 as MNHEY and CDR2 as SMNVEV (reference sequence). With 4 bases clipped from V and 6 bases from J, the junction kept 12 bases outside the gene matches. CDR3 loop: CASSSPGGRRPEQYF. The CDR3 DNA follows: TGTGCCAGCAGTTCCCCCGGGGGGAGACGGCCCGAGCAGTACTTC.

This clone came up once. The genes are TRBV5-1 and TRBJ1-4; D possibly corresponds to TRBD1 (6 bases). Germline assignment: CDR1 SGHRS and CDR2 YFSETQ. Trimming shortened V by 0 bases and J by 0 bases, and 18 bases separated the two germline ends. This CDR3 is 19 amino acids long. The chain's CDR3 is CASSLGIFGGAATNEKLFF. The DNA for the CDR3 is TGCGCCAGCAGCTTGGGGATTTTTGGGGGCGCAGCAACTAATGAAAAACTGTTTTTT.

The V and J genes are TRBV4-1 and TRBJ2-2; the D gene is possibly TRBD2 (6 bases). The CDR3 is 15 amino acids. Deletions cut 6 bases from V and 0 bases from J, with 11 bases between. Germline V gene lookup returns CDR1 MGHRA and CDR2 YSYEKL. CDR3 bases: TGCGCCAGCAGTCGGGAGCGGGCGAACACCGGGGAGCTGTTTTTT. Its translation is CASSRERANTGELFF.

The chain links TRBV27 to TRBJ2-3; TRBD2 might be the D (6 bases). The V and J ends lost 6 bases and 1 base respectively, with 8 bases between them. The CDR3 loop spans 13 amino acids. Germline lookup yields CDR1 MNHEY and CDR2 SMNVEV (reference sequence). CDR3: CASRLAGTDTQYF. CDR3 bases: TGTGCCAGCAGATTAGCGGGCACAGATACGCAGTATTTT.

The chain combines TRBV2 with TRBJ2-5, with TRBD2 identical over 10 bases. Germline loops: CDR1 SNHLY, CDR2 FYNNEI. The CDR3 is 13 residues long. J gave up 5 bases and V 9 bases, and 6 bases lay outside the gene matches. The chain's CDR3 is CASKREGPETQYF. CDR3 coding DNA: TGTGCCAGTAAGCGGGAGGGCCCCGAGACCCAGTACTTC.

V is TRBV5-1 and J is TRBJ1-1, with a tentative D call TRBD1 (5 bases). Germline CDR1 is SGHRS and CDR2 is YFSETQ. Between the trimmed V and J ends, which lost 2 bases and 6 bases, there was a span of 8 bases. CDR3 length equals 12 residues. The DNA for the CDR3 is TGCGCCAGCAGCTTACGGGGGGCTGAAGCTTTCTTT. Translation gives CASSLRGAEAFF. The whole variable domain, remainder taken from reference TRBV5-1 and TRBJ1-1, is KAGVTQTPRYLIKTRGQQVTLSCSPISGHRSVSWYQQTPGQGLQFLFEYFSETQRNKGNFPGRFSGRQFSNSRSEMNVSTLELGDSALYLCASSLRGAEAFFGQGTRLTVV.

A single count supports this clone. This chain connects TRBV7-2 to TRBJ2-1, with D uncertain. V lost 5 bases, J lost 9 bases, and 20 bases lay in between. The germline V gene has CDR1 SGHTA and CDR2 FQGNSA. CDR3 size: 15 residues. The CDR3 here is CASSRPTLGVVEQFF. For the CDR3, the DNA is TGTGCCAGCAGCCGCCCCACTCTAGGAGTGGTTGAGCAGTTCTTC.

The chain is built from TRBV2 and TRBJ1-1; tentative D call: TRBD1 (6 bases). CDR1 and CDR2 (germline): SNHLY, FYNNEI. V lost 7 bases, J lost 1 base, and 13 bases lay in between. This CDR3 contains 14 residues. The CDR3 loop reads CASTTGTPNTEAFF. The CDR3 DNA is TGTGCCAGCACTACCGGGACACCGAACACTGAAGCTTTCTTT.

This rearrangement joins TRBV4-1 to TRBJ2-7; TRBD1 agrees at 8 bases. J was trimmed by 2 bases and V by 1 base; bases with no gene match: 7. The V gene's germline CDR1 is MGHRA and CDR2 YSYEKL. This CDR3 is 16 amino acids long. In DNA, the CDR3 is TGCGCCAGCAGCCAAGGGCCGGACAGGGTCGCCTACGAGCAGTACTTC. Protein: CASSQGPDRVAYEQYF.

This chain links TRBV5-1 with TRBJ1-1, with D perhaps matching TRBD1 (6 bases). The CDR3 consists of 14 residues. Germline lookup yields CDR1 SGHRS and CDR2 YFSETQ. Trimming stripped 0 bases from V and 4 bases from J, with 10 bases between. The CDR3, as DNA: TGCGCCAGCAGCTTGGAGGGACAAACCACTGAAGCTTTCTTT. This gives the protein CASSLEGQTTEAFF. Based on the CDR3 plus reference TRBV5-1 and TRBJ1-1, the full variable domain is KAGVTQTPRYLIKTRGQQVTLSCSPISGHRSVSWYQQTPGQGLQFLFEYFSETQRNKGNFPGRFSGRQFSNSRSEMNVSTLELGDSALYLCASSLEGQTTEAFFGQGTRLTVV.

The CDR3 loop is CAWSPNYRGTEAFF. The CDR3, as DNA: TGTGCCTGGAGTCCAAACTACAGGGGGACTGAAGCTTTCTTT. The chain combines TRBV30 with TRBJ1-1; TRBD1 matches at 8 bases. Trimming cost V 2 bases and J 5 bases; bases outside gene matches: 7. Germline assignment: CDR1 GTSNPN and CDR2 SVGIG (reference sequence). The CDR3 is made up of 14 amino acids. Full variable domain (missing parts from reference TRBV30 and TRBJ1-1): SQTIHQWPATLVQPVGSPLSLECTVEGTSNPNLYWYRQAAGRGLQLLFYSVGIGQISSEVPQNLSASRPQDRQFILSSKKLLLSDSGFYLCAWSPNYRGTEAFFGQGTRLTVV.

V gene TRBV6-5 combines with J gene TRBJ1-2; no clear D. CDR1 MNHEY and CDR2 SVGAGI come from the germline V gene. With 0 bases removed from V and 4 bases from J, the gap between germline ends came to 9 bases. The CDR3 is 14 residues long. CDR3 DNA: TGTGCCAGCAGTTACTCGGTCGGTTCCTATGGCTACACCTTC. Translating gives CASSYSVGSYGYTF.

This clone has just one count. Here the CDR3 reads CASSFGTSGSTDTQYF. CDR3 DNA: TGTGCCAGCAGCTTCGGGACTAGCGGGAGCACAGATACGCAGTATTTT. The rearrangement joins TRBV7-9 to TRBJ2-3; 12 nucleotides line up with TRBD2. V gave up 3 bases and J gave up 0 bases; unmatched junction bases: 1. The CDR3 loop spans 16 amino acids. Germline V gene sequence: CDR1 SEHNR, CDR2 FQNEAQ (reference sequence).

The genes are TRBV9 and TRBJ1-4; D not certain. Trimming pared 0 bases from V and 4 bases from J, leaving 10 bases between. The CDR3 covers 15 residues. From germline, CDR1 is SGDLS and CDR2 YYNGEE. In DNA form, the CDR3 reads TGTGCCAGCAGCGTAGGGGAGAGTCTTAATGAAAAACTGTTTTTT. Encoded protein: CASSVGESLNEKLFF.

The V gene is TRBV10-3, the J gene TRBJ2-7, with D unclear. Trimming pared 0 bases from V and 1 base from J, leaving 10 bases between. CDR1 and CDR2 (germline): ENHRY, SYGVKD. The CDR3 is made up of 15 amino acids. CDR3 protein: CAISESSQASYEQYF. The CDR3 nucleotides read TGTGCCATCAGTGAGTCGAGCCAGGCTTCCTACGAGCAGTACTTC.

The V and J genes are TRBV28 and TRBJ2-5; the match to TRBD1 covers 7 bases. The CDR3 is 14 amino acids. V lost 2 bases and J lost 4; bases outside the gene matches: 4. In germline, CDR1 is MDHEN, CDR2 SYDVKM. The CDR3, as DNA: TGTGCCAGCAGTTTAACAGGGGACGTAGAGACCCAGTACTTC. This codes for CASSLTGDVETQYF.

This chain joins TRBV27 and TRBJ2-2, with TRBD1 identical over 9 bases. The V gene's germline CDR1 is MNHEY and CDR2 SMNVEV (reference sequence). CDR3 length: 14 residues. With 3 bases clipped from V and 6 bases from J, the junction kept 2 bases outside the gene matches. CDR3 loop: CASSFRTGAGELFF. The CDR3 DNA reads TGTGCCAGCAGTTTCAGGACAGGGGCCGGGGAGCTGTTTTTT.

This sequence joins TRBV7-9 and TRBJ2-3; D remains ambiguous. This CDR3 spans 17 amino acids. Germline CDR1 SEHNR, CDR2 FQNEAQ (reference sequence). V was trimmed by 5 bases and J by 2 bases, leaving 20 bases between them. The CDR3: CASSPPGAMGPTDTQYF. The CDR3 region has the DNA TGTGCCAGCAGCCCACCAGGCGCAATGGGTCCCACAGATACGCAGTATTTT.

This chain connects TRBV11-3 to TRBJ2-3; TRBD2 matches at 7 bases. Germline V CDR1 and CDR2: SGHNT, YENEEA. CDR3 size: 15 residues. Trimming took 5 bases from V and 1 from J; bases not matched to a gene: 6. The CDR3 reads CASSPPTSRTDTQYF. The CDR3 nucleotides are TGTGCCAGCAGCCCGCCGACTAGCCGCACAGATACGCAGTATTTT. Drawing the rest from reference TRBV11-3 and TRBJ2-3, the complete variable domain is EAGVVQSPRYKIIEKKQPVAFWCNPISGHNTLYWYLQNLGQGPELLIRYENEEAVDDSQLPKDRFSAERLKGVDSTLKIQPAELGDSAVYLCASSPPTSRTDTQYFGPGTRLTVL.

V usage is TRBV5-4 and J usage is TRBJ2-7, with TRBD1 matching over 9 bases. CDR1 and CDR2 from the germline V gene are SGHNT and YYREEE (reference sequence). The CDR3 length is 16 residues. With 0 bases clipped from V and 3 bases from J, the junction kept 7 bases outside the gene matches. CDR3: CASSLERDRADYEQYF. CDR3 coding DNA: TGTGCCAGCAGCTTGGAGAGGGACAGGGCGGACTACGAGCAGTACTTC.

The CDR3 DNA reads TGTGCCAGCAGCCCGAGGGAAGGGAGCGAGCAGTACTTC. This codes for CASSPREGSEQYF. V is TRBV9 and J is TRBJ2-7; D is possibly TRBD2 (5 bases). V was clipped by 4 bases and J by 6 bases, with 14 bases between them. This CDR3 has 13 residues. The germline V gene encodes CDR1 SGDLS and CDR2 YYNGEE.

The rearrangement joins TRBV7-9 to TRBJ1-4; D is undetermined. Germline V lookup: CDR1 SEHNR, CDR2 FQNEAQ (reference sequence). The V gene lost 1 base and the J gene lost 8 bases, with 8 bases spanning the gap. The CDR3 is made up of 13 amino acids. For the CDR3, the DNA is TGTGCCAGCAGCTTAGGGGCCATGGAAAAACTGTTTTTT. As protein: CASSLGAMEKLFF.

CDR3 amino acids: CATSRDLSVFGNTIYF. DNA for the CDR3: TGTGCCACCAGCAGAGATTTGAGCGTATTCGGAAACACCATATATTTT. The chain couples TRBV15 to TRBJ1-3; D is unclear. V lost 0 bases to trimming and J lost 4 bases, with 13 bases between them. The germline CDR1 and CDR2 sequences are LNHNV and YYDKDF (reference sequence). This CDR3 region has 16 residues.

The gene calls are TRBV5-1 and TRBJ1-2; 8 bases agree with TRBD1. The length of the CDR3 is 15 residues. Germline V lookup: CDR1 SGHRS, CDR2 YFSETQ. Germline trimming cut 2 bases from V and 8 bases from J; bases unmatched to any gene: 11. The CDR3: CASSFAGQEKQGYTF. The CDR3 DNA is TGCGCCAGCAGCTTCGCGGGACAGGAGAAACAGGGCTACACCTTC.